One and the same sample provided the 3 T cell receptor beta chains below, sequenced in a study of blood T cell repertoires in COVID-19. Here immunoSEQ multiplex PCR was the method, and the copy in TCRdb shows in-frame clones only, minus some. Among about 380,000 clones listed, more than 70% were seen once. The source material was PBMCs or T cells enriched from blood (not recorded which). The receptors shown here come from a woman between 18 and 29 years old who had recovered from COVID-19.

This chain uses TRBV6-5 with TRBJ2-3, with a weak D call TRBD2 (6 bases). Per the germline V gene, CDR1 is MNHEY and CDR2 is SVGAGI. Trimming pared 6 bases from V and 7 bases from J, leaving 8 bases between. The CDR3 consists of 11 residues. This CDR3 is CASREGYTQYF. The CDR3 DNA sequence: TGTGCCAGCAGGGAGGGATATACGCAGTATTTT.

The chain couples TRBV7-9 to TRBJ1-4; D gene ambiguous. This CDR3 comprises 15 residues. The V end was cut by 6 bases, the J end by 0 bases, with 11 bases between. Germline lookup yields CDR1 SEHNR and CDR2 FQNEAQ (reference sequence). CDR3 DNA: TGTGCCAGCAGAAATGACGGAGCAACTAATGAAAAACTGTTTTTT. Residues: CASRNDGATNEKLFF. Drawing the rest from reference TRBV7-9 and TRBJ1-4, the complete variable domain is DTGVSQNPRHKITKRGQNVTFRCDPISEHNRLYWYRQTLGQGPEFLTYFQNEAQLEKSRLLSDRFSAERPKGSFSTLEIQRTEQGDSAMYLCASRNDGATNEKLFFGSGTQLSVL.

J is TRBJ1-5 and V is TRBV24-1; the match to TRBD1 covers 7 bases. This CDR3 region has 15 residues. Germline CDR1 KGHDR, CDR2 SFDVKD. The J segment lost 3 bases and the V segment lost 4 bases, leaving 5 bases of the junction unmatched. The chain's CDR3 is CATSDPTGVNQPQHF. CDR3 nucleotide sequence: TGTGCCACCAGTGACCCCACAGGGGTCAATCAGCCCCAGCATTTT.